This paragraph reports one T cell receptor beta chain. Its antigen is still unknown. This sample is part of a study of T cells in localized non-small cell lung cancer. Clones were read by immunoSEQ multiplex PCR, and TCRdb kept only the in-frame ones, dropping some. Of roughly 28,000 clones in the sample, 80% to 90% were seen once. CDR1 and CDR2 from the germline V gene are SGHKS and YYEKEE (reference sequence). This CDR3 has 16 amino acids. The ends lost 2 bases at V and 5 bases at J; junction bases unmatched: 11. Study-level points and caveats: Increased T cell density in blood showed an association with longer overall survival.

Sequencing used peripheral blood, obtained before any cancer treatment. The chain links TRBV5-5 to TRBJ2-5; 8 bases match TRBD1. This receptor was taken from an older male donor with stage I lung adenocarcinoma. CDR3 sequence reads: CASSLIGQGFWETQYF. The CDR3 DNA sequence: TGTGCCAGCAGCTTAATCGGACAGGGTTTTTGGGAGACCCAGTACTTC. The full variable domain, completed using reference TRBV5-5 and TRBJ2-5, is DAGVTQSPTHLIKTRGQQVTLRCSPISGHKSVSWYQQVLGQGPQFIFQYYEKEERGRGNFPDRFSARQFPNYSSELNVNALLLGDSALYLCASSLIGQGFWETQYFGPGTRLLVL.